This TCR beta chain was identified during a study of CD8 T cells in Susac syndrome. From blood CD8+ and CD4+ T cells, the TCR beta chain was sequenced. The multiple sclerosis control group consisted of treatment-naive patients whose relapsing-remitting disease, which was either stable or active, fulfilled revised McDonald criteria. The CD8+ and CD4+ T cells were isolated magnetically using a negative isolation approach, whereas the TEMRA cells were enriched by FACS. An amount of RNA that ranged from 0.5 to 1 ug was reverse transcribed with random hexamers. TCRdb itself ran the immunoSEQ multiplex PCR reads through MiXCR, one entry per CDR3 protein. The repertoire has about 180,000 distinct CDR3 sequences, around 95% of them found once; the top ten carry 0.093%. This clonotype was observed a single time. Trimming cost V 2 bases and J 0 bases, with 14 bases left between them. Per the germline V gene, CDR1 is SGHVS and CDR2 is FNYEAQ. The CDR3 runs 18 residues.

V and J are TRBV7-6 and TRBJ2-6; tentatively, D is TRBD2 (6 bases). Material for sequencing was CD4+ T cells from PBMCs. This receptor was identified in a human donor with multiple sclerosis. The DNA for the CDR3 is TGTGCCAGCAGCTTATTGGGGCTCGGGAGCTCTGGGGCCAACGTCCTGACTTTC. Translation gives CASSLLGLGSSGANVLTF.